This is a list of T cell receptor beta chains from one sample in a study of control samples from healthy donors and cancer patients. Repertoires were generated with immunoSEQ multiplex PCR, while TCRdb's copy carries only in-frame clones and drops some. Among approximately 70,000 clones listed, about 83% were seen once. The material sequenced was blood. The receptors stem from a man aged 60 to 75 in good health. The CDR3 runs from the conserved cysteine through the conserved F or W. The D gene is left open where the match is weak. The size of a clone is reported for some rows only, either as once, few or many, or as a class for expanded clones.

v_gene: TRBV6-5; d_gene: TRBD2; j_gene: TRBJ2-7; abundance: -; CDR3nt: TGTGGTACTAAGCGGGAGACCCCCTACGAGCAGTACTTC; CDR3aa: CGTKRETPYEQYF
v_gene: TRBV20-1; d_gene: TRBD1; j_gene: TRBJ2-7; abundance: -; CDR3nt: TGCAGCCCTAGACAGGGTGACGAGCAGTACTTC; CDR3aa: CSPRQGDEQYF
v_gene: TRBV7-2; d_gene: -; j_gene: TRBJ2-1; abundance: -; CDR3nt: TGTGCCAGCAGCTTAAAGGAGCGGAGCTCCTACAATGAGCAGTTCTTC; CDR3aa: CASSLKERSSYNEQFF
v_gene: TRBV5-8; d_gene: -; j_gene: TRBJ2-2; abundance: -; CDR3nt: TGTGCCAGCCTGCCAAGGGGAAACACCGGGGAGCTGTTTTTT; CDR3aa: CASLPRGNTGELFF
v_gene: TRBV2; d_gene: -; j_gene: TRBJ2-3; abundance: once; CDR3nt: TGTGCCAGCAATAGCGAAACTAAGCAGTATTTT; CDR3aa: CASNSETKQYF
v_gene: TRBV12-3/TRBV12-4; d_gene: TRBD1; j_gene: TRBJ1-1; abundance: -; CDR3nt: TGTGCCAGCAGTTCAGGGGGGTACACTGAAGCTTTCTTT; CDR3aa: CASSSGGYTEAFF
v_gene: TRBV14; d_gene: -; j_gene: TRBJ1-6; abundance: few; CDR3nt: TGTGCCAGCAGCCAAGGCAGGAAGAATTCACCCCTCCACTTT; CDR3aa: CASSQGRKNSPLHF
v_gene: TRBV9; d_gene: TRBD2; j_gene: TRBJ2-5; abundance: -; CDR3nt: TGTGCCAGCAGCGTAGGTGGTAGCGGGAGTGGGGAGACCCAGTACTTC; CDR3aa: CASSVGGSGSGETQYF
v_gene: TRBV12-5; d_gene: -; j_gene: TRBJ1-1; abundance: -; CDR3nt: TGTGCTAGTGGTTTTGGACAGAACACTGAAGCTTTCTTT; CDR3aa: CASGFGQNTEAFF
v_gene: TRBV27; d_gene: -; j_gene: TRBJ2-7; abundance: -; CDR3nt: TGTGCCAGCAGTTTATCGTTTTGGACAGACGGTGGGTTCTACGAGCAGTACTTC; CDR3aa: CASSLSFWTDGGFYEQYF
v_gene: TRBV2; d_gene: -; j_gene: TRBJ2-7; abundance: -; CDR3nt: TGTGCCACCTCGCCAGACAGAGCCTCCTACGAGCAGTACTTC; CDR3aa: CATSPDRASYEQYF
v_gene: TRBV11-2; d_gene: -; j_gene: TRBJ2-3; abundance: -; CDR3nt: TGTGCCAGCCCCGGGGATCCAGATACGCAGTATTTT; CDR3aa: CASPGDPDTQYF
v_gene: TRBV9; d_gene: -; j_gene: TRBJ2-1; abundance: -; CDR3nt: TGTGCCAGCAGCGCCCGGGGGACTGAGTACAATGAGCAGTTCTTC; CDR3aa: CASSARGTEYNEQFF
v_gene: TRBV11-3; d_gene: TRBD1; j_gene: TRBJ2-2; abundance: -; CDR3nt: TGTGCCAGCAGCTCTGGGACAGGAGGTCCCGGGGAGCTGTTTTTT; CDR3aa: CASSSGTGGPGELFF
v_gene: TRBV7-2; d_gene: TRBD2; j_gene: TRBJ2-2; abundance: -; CDR3nt: TGTGCCAGCAGCTTACTAGCGGGAGCCGGGGAGCTGTTTTTT; CDR3aa: CASSLLAGAGELFF
v_gene: TRBV5-6; d_gene: -; j_gene: TRBJ2-7; abundance: -; CDR3nt: TGTGCCAGCAGCGCGACCGGAAGCCAGGCGACCTACGAGCAGTACTTC; CDR3aa: CASSATGSQATYEQYF
v_gene: TRBV7-3; d_gene: TRBD2; j_gene: TRBJ2-2; abundance: -; CDR3nt: TGTGCCAGCAGCTTAAGGCCGGGACTAGCGGGAGGAACCGGGGAGCTGTTTTTT; CDR3aa: CASSLRPGLAGGTGELFF
v_gene: TRBV4-3; d_gene: TRBD2; j_gene: TRBJ2-1; abundance: few; CDR3nt: TGCGCCAGCAGCCAAGGTCGTACTAGCGGGATCAATGAGCAGTTCTTC; CDR3aa: CASSQGRTSGINEQFF
v_gene: TRBV7-2; d_gene: -; j_gene: TRBJ1-5; abundance: -; CDR3nt: TGTGCCAGCAGCTTACAGAAGTATAGCAATCAGCCCCAGCATTTT; CDR3aa: CASSLQKYSNQPQHF
v_gene: TRBV28; d_gene: -; j_gene: TRBJ2-3; abundance: -; CDR3nt: TGTGCCAGCAGTTTGAGGGTAACTAGCACAGATACGCAGTATTTT; CDR3aa: CASSLRVTSTDTQYF
v_gene: TRBV18; d_gene: -; j_gene: TRBJ2-1; abundance: -; CDR3nt: TGTGCCAGCTCACTTAGTTCGGATGAGCAGTTCTTC; CDR3aa: CASSLSSDEQFF
v_gene: TRBV7-2; d_gene: TRBD2; j_gene: TRBJ2-3; abundance: -; CDR3nt: TGTGCCAGCAGCTTAGGGCTAGCGGGAGATTCAGATACGCAGTATTTT; CDR3aa: CASSLGLAGDSDTQYF
v_gene: TRBV7-9; d_gene: -; j_gene: TRBJ1-2; abundance: -; CDR3nt: TGTGCCAGCAGCTTAGACAGACGGTATGGCTACACCTTC; CDR3aa: CASSLDRRYGYTF
v_gene: TRBV6-1; d_gene: -; j_gene: TRBJ1-1; abundance: -; CDR3nt: TGTGCCAGCAGTGAACCATCAGGGACAAGGGGGGGTACTGAAGCTTTCTTT; CDR3aa: CASSEPSGTRGGTEAFF
v_gene: TRBV6-6; d_gene: -; j_gene: TRBJ2-6; abundance: -; CDR3nt: TGTGCCGCGGGGAATCCTGGGGCCAACGTCCTGACTTTC; CDR3aa: CAAGNPGANVLTF
v_gene: TRBV7-8; d_gene: TRBD1; j_gene: TRBJ2-4; abundance: -; CDR3nt: TGTGCCAGCAGCCCGGGACAGGGGAGCGGGATTGCCAAAAACATTCAGTACTTC; CDR3aa: CASSPGQGSGIAKNIQYF
v_gene: TRBV7-7; d_gene: TRBD1; j_gene: TRBJ2-3; abundance: -; CDR3nt: TGTGCCAGCAGCCCTACCCCCGGACAGGGGAAGAAGGATTTT; CDR3aa: CASSPTPGQGKKDF
v_gene: TRBV12-3/TRBV12-4; d_gene: TRBD1; j_gene: TRBJ1-2; abundance: -; CDR3nt: TGTGCCAGCAGCCAGGACAGGGCCTATGGCTACACCTTC; CDR3aa: CASSQDRAYGYTF
v_gene: TRBV30; d_gene: -; j_gene: TRBJ1-3; abundance: -; CDR3nt: TGTGCCTGGAGAGAGACCTCTGGAAACACCATATATTTT; CDR3aa: CAWRETSGNTIYF
v_gene: TRBV28; d_gene: -; j_gene: TRBJ2-1; abundance: -; CDR3nt: TGTGCCAGCAGTTTATCCGGCCCCTACAATGAGCAGTTCTTC; CDR3aa: CASSLSGPYNEQFF
v_gene: TRBV4-3; d_gene: -; j_gene: TRBJ2-7; abundance: -; CDR3nt: TGCGCCAGCAGCCAAGAGTTGGGAAACGAGCAGTACTTC; CDR3aa: CASSQELGNEQYF
v_gene: TRBV12-3/TRBV12-4; d_gene: -; j_gene: TRBJ1-6; abundance: -; CDR3nt: TGTGCCAGCAGTCTAATAGGGAATTCACCCCTCCACTTT; CDR3aa: CASSLIGNSPLHF